The 8 T cell receptor beta chains below were found in one sample sequenced in a study of CD8 T cells in Susac syndrome. With random hexamers, 0.5 to 1 ug RNA was reverse transcribed. TCRdb fed the immunoSEQ multiplex PCR reads into MiXCR, producing one record per CDR3 protein. This sample carries more than 150,000 distinct CDR3 sequences, just under 95% of them seen once, and the ten largest clones take 0.2% to 0.25%. The specimen sequenced was CD8+ T cells from PBMCs. The receptors derive from a human donor with multiple sclerosis.

The CDR3 DNA is TGTGCCAGCAGCACGACAGACTCTGGGGCCAACGTCCTGACTTTC. This gives the protein CASSTTDSGANVLTF. The rearrangement uses TRBV7-9 and TRBJ2-6; tentative D call: TRBD1 (5 bases). The germline V and J ends were trimmed by 5 bases and 0 bases, with 8 bases remaining between them. CDR1 SEHNR and CDR2 FQNEAQ come from the germline V gene (reference sequence). The CDR3 sequence is 15 residues long.

CDR3 amino acids: CATSSAGEQYF. CDR3 bases: TGTGCCACCAGCAGCGCCGGCGAGCAGTACTTC. The chain is built from TRBV15 and TRBJ2-7; the D is unclear. V was trimmed by 3 bases and J by 6 bases, leaving 6 bases between them. CDR1 is LNHNV, CDR2 YYDKDF, per germline (reference sequence). The CDR3 length is 11 residues.

V gene TRBV11-2 combines with J gene TRBJ2-7; the match to TRBD1 covers 7 bases. The CDR3 totals 15 residues. V shed 5 bases, J shed 4 bases, and the junction held 11 bases outside the gene matches. Germline loops: CDR1 SGHAT, CDR2 FQNNGV. The CDR3 here is CASSGRTGSGYEQYF. DNA of the CDR3: TGTGCCAGCAGCGGCAGGACAGGATCGGGGTACGAGCAGTACTTC.

The V and J genes are TRBV7-9 and TRBJ2-5, with D perhaps matching TRBD2 (6 bases). The CDR3 loop spans 13 amino acids. Germline CDR1 reads SEHNR; CDR2 reads FQNEAQ (reference sequence). Trimming removed 1 base at V and 7 bases at J, with 10 bases between. The CDR3 loop reads CASSLERRGTQYF. DNA of the CDR3: TGTGCCAGCAGCTTAGAACGGCGGGGGACCCAGTACTTC.

The V gene is TRBV6-2 or TRBV6-3, the J gene TRBJ2-5; D might be TRBD2 (6 bases). The CDR3 is 14 residues long. CDR1 and CDR2 from the germline V gene are MNHEY and SVGEGT. Trimming cost V 1 base and J 5 bases, with 11 bases left between them. The CDR3 DNA follows: TGTGCCAGCAGTTACTTCCCGGGGGTCGAGACCCAGTACTTC. As protein: CASSYFPGVETQYF.

V gene TRBV28 combines with J gene TRBJ1-5; D possibly corresponds to TRBD1 (6 bases). The CDR3 sequence is 18 residues long. In germline, CDR1 is MDHEN, CDR2 SYDVKM. V shed 6 bases and J shed 6 bases, with 27 bases lying between them. Here the CDR3 DNA reads TGTGCCAGCAGCTTTTCCCGGACAGTCCGACACCTCTCTCAGCCCCAGCATTTT. Protein product: CASSFSRTVRHLSQPQHF.

With regard to this clonotype: Compared with germline, one end of the junction differs, possibly owing to a read error. The chain has TRBV27 and TRBJ2-3; TRBD2 aligns across 13 bases. This CDR3 has 16 residues. The germline gives CDR1 MNHEY, CDR2 SMNVEV (reference sequence). The CDR3 loop is CASSPGTSGATDTQYF. The CDR3 nucleotides read TGCGCCAGCAGCCCAGGGACTAGCGGGGCCACAGATACGCAGTATTTT.

CDR3 amino acids: CATANWDRGNEKLFF. CDR3 in DNA: TGTGCCACCGCCAACTGGGACAGGGGAAATGAAAAACTGTTTTTT. J is TRBJ1-4 and V is TRBV15, with 10 bases identical to TRBD1. Germline loops: CDR1 LNHNV, CDR2 YYDKDF (reference sequence). With 8 bases clipped from V and 5 bases from J, the junction kept 8 bases outside the gene matches. This CDR3 region has 15 residues.